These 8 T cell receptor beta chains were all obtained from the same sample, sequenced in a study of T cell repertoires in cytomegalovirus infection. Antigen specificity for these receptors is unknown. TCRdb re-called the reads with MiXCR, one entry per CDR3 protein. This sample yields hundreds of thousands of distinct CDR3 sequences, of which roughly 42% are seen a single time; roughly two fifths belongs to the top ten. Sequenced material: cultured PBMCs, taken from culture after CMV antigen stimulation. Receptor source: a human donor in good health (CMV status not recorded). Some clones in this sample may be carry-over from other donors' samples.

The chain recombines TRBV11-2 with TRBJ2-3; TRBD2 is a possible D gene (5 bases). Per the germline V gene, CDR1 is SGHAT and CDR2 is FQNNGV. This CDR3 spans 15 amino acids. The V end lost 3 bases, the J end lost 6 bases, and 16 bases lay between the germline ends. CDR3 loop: CASSFRRAWSDTQYF. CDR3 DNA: TGTGCCAGCAGCTTCCGGCGGGCTTGGAGCGATACGCAGTATTTT.

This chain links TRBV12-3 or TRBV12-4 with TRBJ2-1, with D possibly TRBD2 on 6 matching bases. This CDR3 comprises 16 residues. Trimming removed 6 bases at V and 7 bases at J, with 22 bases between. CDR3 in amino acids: CASSSRATGEGNEQFF. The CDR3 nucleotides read TGTGCCAGCAGCTCAAGGGCAACGGGAGAAGGTAATGAGCAGTTCTTC.

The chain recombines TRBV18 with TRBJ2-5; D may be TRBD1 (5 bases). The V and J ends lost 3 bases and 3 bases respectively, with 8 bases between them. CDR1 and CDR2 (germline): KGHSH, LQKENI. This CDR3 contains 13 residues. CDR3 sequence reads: CASSPAREETQYF. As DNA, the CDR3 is TGTGCCAGCTCACCGGCCAGGGAAGAGACCCAGTACTTC.

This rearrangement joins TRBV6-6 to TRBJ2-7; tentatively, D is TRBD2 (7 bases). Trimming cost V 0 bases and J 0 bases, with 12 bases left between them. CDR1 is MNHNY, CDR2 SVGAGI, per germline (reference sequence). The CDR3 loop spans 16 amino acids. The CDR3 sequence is CASSYSRAGASYEQYF. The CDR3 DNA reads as TGTGCCAGCAGTTACTCGAGGGCGGGGGCCTCCTACGAGCAGTACTTC.

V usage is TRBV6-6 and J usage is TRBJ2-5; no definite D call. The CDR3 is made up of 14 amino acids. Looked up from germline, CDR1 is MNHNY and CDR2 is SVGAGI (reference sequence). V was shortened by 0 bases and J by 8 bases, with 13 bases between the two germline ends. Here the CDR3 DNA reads TGTGCCAGCAGTTACTCGACGGCCCGACATACCCAGTACTTC. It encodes CASSYSTARHTQYF.

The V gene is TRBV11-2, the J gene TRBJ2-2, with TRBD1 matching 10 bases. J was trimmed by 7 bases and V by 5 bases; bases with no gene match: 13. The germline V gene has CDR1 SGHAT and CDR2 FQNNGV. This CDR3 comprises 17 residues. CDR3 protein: CASSPQWTGGTDGELFF. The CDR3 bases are TGTGCCAGCAGCCCGCAGTGGACAGGGGGTACGGACGGGGAGCTGTTTTTT.

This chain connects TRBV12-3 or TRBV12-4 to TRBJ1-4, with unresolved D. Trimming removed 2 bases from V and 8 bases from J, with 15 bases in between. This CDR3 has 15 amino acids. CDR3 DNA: TGTGCCAGCAGTTTAACACCCCTCGATGGGGAAAAACTGTTTTTT. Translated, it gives CASSLTPLDGEKLFF.

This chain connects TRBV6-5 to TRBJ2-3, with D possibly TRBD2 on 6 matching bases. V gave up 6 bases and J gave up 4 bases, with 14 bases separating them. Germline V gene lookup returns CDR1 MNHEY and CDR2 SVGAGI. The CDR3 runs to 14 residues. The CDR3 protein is CASRVEGGADTQYF. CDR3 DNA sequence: TGTGCCAGCAGAGTAGAGGGAGGAGCAGATACGCAGTATTTT.